These 26 T cell receptor beta chains share one sample of origin, sequenced in a study of T cell responses to AZD1222 COVID-19 vaccine. Sequencing used immunoSEQ multiplex PCR; TCRdb keeps in-frame clones, though not all of them. Of 54,000 or so clones listed, around 89% are singletons. Sequences were derived from peripheral blood, sampled on day 0 of AZD1222 vaccination. These receptors all stem from an adult in good health.

V usage is TRBV5-4 and J usage is TRBJ2-3; 12 bases map to TRBD2. Germline assignment: CDR1 SGHNT and CDR2 YYREEE (reference sequence). V lost 3 bases, J lost 7 bases, and 9 bases stayed unmatched. CDR3 length: 16 amino acids. The CDR3 bases are TGTGCCAGCAGCTCCAAGACTAGCGGGAGTTTAAATACGCAGTATTTT. It yields the protein CASSSKTSGSLNTQYF.

The chain is built from TRBV19 and TRBJ2-7, with 10 bases that match TRBD1. The V and J ends lost 9 bases and 2 bases, in that order; junction bases with no gene match: 7. The germline gives CDR1 LNHDA, CDR2 SQIVND (reference sequence). The CDR3 is 14 amino acids. CDR3 DNA: TGTGCCAGCAAACCCGGGACAGGGGCCTACGAGCAGTACTTC. It codes for CASKPGTGAYEQYF.

The chain has TRBV5-4 and TRBJ2-7; 10 bases fit TRBD2. This CDR3 has 15 residues. CDR1 is SGHNT and CDR2 is YYREEE in the germline V gene (reference sequence). Trimming at V came to 4 bases and at J to 2 bases, leaving 6 bases not matched to a gene. CDR3 loop: CASSRTSGTAYEQYF. As DNA, the CDR3 is TGTGCCAGCAGCCGTACTAGCGGGACTGCCTACGAGCAGTACTTC.

The chain combines TRBV29-1 with TRBJ2-3, with TRBD2 as a possible D gene (5 bases). CDR3 size: 12 residues. The germline V gene has CDR1 SQVTM and CDR2 ANQGSEA. The V end lost 5 bases, the J end lost 4 bases, and 10 bases lay between the germline ends. The CDR3 loop is CSVHTSSDTQYF. Written as DNA, the CDR3 is TGCAGCGTTCATACTAGTTCAGATACGCAGTATTTT.

This chain joins TRBV19 and TRBJ2-1; no definite D call. The CDR3 sequence is 13 residues long. Germline CDR1 and CDR2: LNHDA and SQIVND (reference sequence). Trimming stripped 4 bases from V and 7 bases from J, with 11 bases between. CDR3 region: CASSTGPANEQFF. The CDR3 DNA follows: TGTGCCAGTAGTACCGGCCCGGCGAATGAGCAGTTCTTC.

The chain employs TRBV21-1 and TRBJ1-3. TRBV21-1 is classified as a pseudogene. This CDR3 region has 16 residues. CDR3 DNA: TGTGCCAGCAGCAAAGGCCGACGGCTCTCTGGAAACACCATATATTTT. Amino acid sequence: CASSKGRRLSGNTIYF.

The chain uses TRBV24-1 and TRBJ1-3; D might be TRBD1 (6 bases). This CDR3 spans 15 amino acids. Trimming removed 3 bases from V and 1 base from J, with 9 bases in between. The germline CDR1 and CDR2 sequences are KGHDR and SFDVKD. The DNA for the CDR3 is TGTGCCACCAGTGATCCCAGGGGATCTGGAAACACCATATATTTT. The encoded protein is CATSDPRGSGNTIYF.

The chain joins TRBV7-9 to TRBJ1-4; D gene unclear. The CDR3 spans 17 residues. V was trimmed by 4 bases and J by 0 bases, leaving 15 bases between them. Germline values: CDR1 SEHNR, CDR2 FQNEAQ (reference sequence). The CDR3 sequence is CASSSSGEGSTNEKLFF. The CDR3, as DNA: TGTGCCAGCAGCTCCAGCGGGGAGGGATCAACTAATGAAAAACTGTTTTTT.

V gene TRBV28 combines with J gene TRBJ1-6; 10 bases map to TRBD1. Germline V gene sequence: CDR1 MDHEN, CDR2 SYDVKM. The junction had 9 bases not matched to a gene; V was cut back by 6 bases and J by 10 bases. This CDR3 contains 15 residues. CDR3 amino acids: CASRYRDRGYSPLHF. CDR3 nucleotide sequence: TGTGCCAGCAGGTACCGGGACAGGGGTTACTCACCCCTCCACTTT.

In DNA, the CDR3 is TGTGCCAGCAGCTTAGCGGTTTCCTGGGACCGGTTCGACACTGAAGCTTTCTTT. It encodes CASSLAVSWDRFDTEAFF. The V gene is TRBV7-9, the J gene TRBJ1-1, with D possibly being TRBD1 (5 bases). The CDR3 totals 18 residues. Germline values: CDR1 SEHNR, CDR2 FQNEAQ (reference sequence). Trimming cost V 0 bases and J 3 bases, with 20 bases left between them.

The chain is built from TRBV6-5 and TRBJ1-5; TRBD1 agrees at 7 bases. The V gene's germline CDR1 is MNHEY and CDR2 SVGAGI. CDR3 length equals 15 residues. Trimming took 4 bases from V and 0 from J; bases not matched to a gene: 3. CDR3 DNA: TGTGCCAGCAGTTCAAGACAGGGTAGCAATCAGCCCCAGCATTTT. It yields the protein CASSSRQGSNQPQHF.

This chain links TRBV3-1 (or the pseudogene TRBV3-2) with TRBJ2-3, with 8 bases identical to TRBD2. This CDR3 is built from 17 residues. Trimming at V came to 6 bases and at J to 3 bases, leaving 14 bases not matched to a gene. The germline V gene encodes CDR1 LGHDT and CDR2 YNNKEL (reference sequence). CDR3 DNA: TGTGCCAGCAGTCGGTCCCTCACGGGACTAGAGACAGATACGCAGTATTTT. It yields the protein CASSRSLTGLETDTQYF.

The gene calls are TRBV5-4 and TRBJ1-4, with D possibly matching TRBD1 (6 bases). The CDR3 extends over 13 amino acids. Per germline, CDR1 SGHNT and CDR2 YYREEE (reference sequence). V was clipped by 2 bases and J by 8 bases, with 10 bases between them. Here the CDR3 reads CASSLQGEEKLFF. The CDR3 DNA sequence: TGTGCCAGCAGCTTACAGGGAGAGGAAAAACTGTTTTTT.

Regarding this clone: At one end the junction does not follow the germline gene, possibly because of a read error. The J gene is TRBJ2-5, the V gene TRBV18; the D gene is possibly TRBD1 (6 bases). Germline V gene lookup returns CDR1 KGHSH and CDR2 LQKENI. CDR3 length equals 15 residues. CDR3 nucleotides: TGTGCCAGCTCATCACCGGGACAAACGCAAGAGACCCAGTACTTC. It translates to CASSSPGQTQETQYF.

This rearrangement joins TRBV27 to TRBJ1-1, with D unresolved. The CDR3 is 15 amino acids. Trimming removed 5 bases at V and 0 bases at J, with 13 bases between. CDR1 and CDR2 from the germline V gene are MNHEY and SMNVEV (reference sequence). The CDR3 protein is CASSPGVAMNTEAFF. Here the CDR3 DNA reads TGTGCCAGCAGTCCCGGGGTGGCAATGAACACTGAAGCTTTCTTT.

The chain couples TRBV19 to TRBJ2-5, with D tentatively TRBD1 (6 bases). Germline values: CDR1 LNHDA, CDR2 SQIVND (reference sequence). The length of the CDR3 is 13 residues. V lost 5 bases and J lost 6, with 13 bases in between. For the CDR3, the DNA is TGTGCCAGTAGTGAACAGGGTGGAAAGACCCAGTACTTC. This sequence encodes CASSEQGGKTQYF.

In its sample, this clone was seen once. The chain recombines TRBV28 with TRBJ2-3, with 7 bases fitting TRBD1. The junction had 5 bases not matched to a gene; V was cut back by 6 bases and J by 2 bases. This CDR3 is built from 14 residues. Germline CDR1 MDHEN, CDR2 SYDVKM. The CDR3 nucleotides are TGTGCCAGCAGCGCCGGGACAGCCACAGATACGCAGTATTTT. This encodes CASSAGTATDTQYF.

The rearrangement links TRBV28 to TRBJ2-2; D is ambiguous. With 8 bases removed from V and 6 bases from J, the gap between germline ends came to 16 bases. Germline V gene data show CDR1 as MDHEN and CDR2 as SYDVKM. CDR3 size: 14 residues. The CDR3, as DNA: TGTGCCAGCCGAAAGGGCAGGACCCCCGGGGAGCTGTTTTTT. It encodes CASRKGRTPGELFF.

The chain combines TRBV11-2 with TRBJ2-7, with D possibly being TRBD1 or TRBD2 (5 bases each). The CDR3 has 14 residues. Deletions cut 5 bases from V and 4 bases from J, with 15 bases between. Looked up from germline, CDR1 is SGHAT and CDR2 is FQNNGV. This CDR3 is CASSPTEGRYEQYF. The CDR3 bases are TGTGCCAGCAGCCCGACTGAGGGGCGGTACGAGCAGTACTTC.

This clone showed up just a few times. The genes are TRBV10-2 and TRBJ1-1; 7 bases are a match to TRBD1. The CDR3 extends over 13 amino acids. The junction had 0 bases not matched to a gene; V was cut back by 3 bases and J by 2 bases. The germline V gene encodes CDR1 WSHSY and CDR2 SAAADI. The CDR3 sequence is CASSEGGNTEAFF. CDR3 bases: TGCGCCAGCAGTGAAGGGGGCAACACTGAAGCTTTCTTT.

The chain links TRBV7-9 to TRBJ2-1; no clear D gene. The CDR3 runs 16 residues. The germline V and J ends were trimmed by 1 base and 3 bases, with 13 bases remaining between them. CDR1 is SEHNR, CDR2 FQNEAQ, per germline (reference sequence). CDR3 DNA sequence: TGTGCCAGCAGCTTAGAACCCCACAGATTCTACAATGAGCAGTTCTTC. This translates into CASSLEPHRFYNEQFF.

V is TRBV4-1 and J is TRBJ2-1; D not resolved. This CDR3 is 15 amino acids long. Germline loops: CDR1 MGHRA, CDR2 YSYEKL. The ends were cut back, 0 bases at V and 4 bases at J, with 10 bases in the middle. CDR3: CASSQEVGIYNEQFF. The CDR3 DNA is TGCGCCAGCAGCCAAGAAGTCGGCATTTACAATGAGCAGTTCTTC.

The rearrangement links TRBV27 to TRBJ2-3, with 10 bases that match TRBD2. CDR1 MNHEY and CDR2 SMNVEV come from the germline V gene (reference sequence). The CDR3 has 16 residues. J was trimmed by 6 bases and V by 2 bases; bases with no gene match: 8. CDR3 loop: CASSLTAGGSVDTQYF. The DNA of the CDR3 is TGTGCCAGCAGTTTAACAGCGGGAGGGTCAGTGGATACGCAGTATTTT.

The J gene is TRBJ1-5, the V gene TRBV28, with 8 bases that match TRBD1. This CDR3 region has 15 residues. The germline V gene has CDR1 MDHEN and CDR2 SYDVKM. J lost 4 bases, V lost 4 bases, and 6 bases had no gene match. CDR3 residues: CASSSPHRGNQPQHF. The CDR3 DNA reads TGTGCCAGCAGTTCCCCCCACAGGGGGAATCAGCCCCAGCATTTT.

The chain joins TRBV7-8 to TRBJ1-3, with D uncertain. In germline, CDR1 is SGHVS, CDR2 FQNEAQ. The CDR3 has 17 residues. V was cut by 0 bases and J by 3 bases, with 15 bases left in between. CDR3 in DNA: TGTGCCAGCAGCTTAGCGGGGTCAACCGGTCTTGGAAACACCATATATTTT. It codes for CASSLAGSTGLGNTIYF.

This chain uses TRBV9 with TRBJ2-3; 7 bases line up with TRBD2. There are 17 residues in the CDR3. The V and J ends lost 0 bases and 6 bases, in that order; junction bases with no gene match: 13. Germline lookup yields CDR1 SGDLS and CDR2 YYNGEE. The CDR3 DNA reads as TGTGCCAGCAGCGTAGCCGGGACTACCGCCTTAAGCGATACGCAGTATTTT. The encoded protein is CASSVAGTTALSDTQYF.